Below are 32 T cell receptor beta chains sequenced from a single sample in a study of regulatory T cells in long-lasting Graves disease. Time point described: newly diagnosed GD, antithyroid drugs for less than 3 months. PBMCs were the source of the RNA used for TCR sequencing. TCR beta libraries were built with iRepertoire HTBI primers and Arm-PCR of CDR3 regions. TCRdb processed the multiplex PCR reads anew with MiXCR; each CDR3 protein has one entry. This repertoire shows 360,000 or so distinct CDR3 sequences, roughly 17% found once; its top ten account for approximately 30%. These data also formed part of another study, on T cells in Graves' hyperthyroidism and ophthalmopathy.

The source material was peripheral blood mononuclear cells (PBMCs), sampled at new diagnosis, from a patient treated with antithyroid drugs. These receptors originate from a man aged 35 to 55 with Graves disease.

Many counts were recorded for this clonotype. This chain uses TRBV18 with TRBJ2-5, with D unresolved. V lost 4 bases, J lost 5 bases, and 8 bases lay in between. Germline loops: CDR1 KGHSH, CDR2 LQKENI. This CDR3 comprises 12 residues. The CDR3: CASSHGRETQYF. In nucleotides, the CDR3 is TGTGCCAGCTCACACGGCCGGGAGACCCAGTACTTC.

A remark on this clonotype: A far larger clone is off by one base, so a read error is likely. The chain has TRBV27 and TRBJ2-5; D is perhaps TRBD1 (6 bases). The germline CDR1 and CDR2 sequences are MNHEY and SMNVEV (reference sequence). The CDR3 totals 17 residues. Trimming removed 7 bases at V and 11 bases at J, with 32 bases between. The CDR3 bases are TGTGCCAGCACCCCAAAAACCCGACGGGACACCACCAATGAGCAGTACTTC. The encoded protein is CASTPKTRRDTTNEQYF.

Ten or more counts support this clonotype. This chain uses TRBV24-1 with TRBJ2-3; D might be TRBD2 (6 bases). Deletions cut 3 bases from V and 7 bases from J, with 16 bases between. From germline, CDR1 is KGHDR and CDR2 SFDVKD. The length of the CDR3 is 15 residues. CDR3: CATSDESGVTNTQYF. CDR3 DNA: TGTGCCACCAGTGATGAGTCGGGGGTCACGAATACGCAGTATTTT.

V gene TRBV4-1 combines with J gene TRBJ1-1; D possibly corresponds to TRBD1 (6 bases). With 1 base removed from V and 0 bases from J, the gap between germline ends came to 15 bases. The germline gives CDR1 MGHRA, CDR2 YSYEKL. The CDR3 sequence is 17 residues long. CDR3 sequence reads: CASSQGPGQPMNTEAFF. CDR3 nucleotide sequence: TGCGCCAGCAGCCAAGGTCCCGGACAGCCTATGAACACTGAAGCTTTCTTT.

This clonotype came up many times. This chain links TRBV29-1 with TRBJ2-7, with D possibly being TRBD1 (5 bases). This CDR3 comprises 13 residues. CDR1 and CDR2 (germline): SQVTM, ANQGSEA. Trimming took 7 bases from V and 5 from J, leaving 18 bases between them. CDR3: CSATWPGMHEQYF. In nucleotides, the CDR3 is TGCAGCGCTACGTGGCCAGGGATGCACGAGCAGTACTTC.

This clonotype appeared a few times. The V and J genes are TRBV20-1 and TRBJ2-2; perhaps D is TRBD1 or TRBD2 (5 bases each). V was trimmed by 0 bases and J by 3 bases, leaving 11 bases between them. The length of the CDR3 is 15 residues. Germline V gene sequence: CDR1 DFQATT, CDR2 SNEGSKA (reference sequence). Here the CDR3 reads CSARDGMGDTGELFF. In DNA form, the CDR3 reads TGCAGTGCTAGAGACGGGATGGGGGACACCGGGGAGCTGTTTTTT.

This clonotype was picked up a small number of times. The chain recombines TRBV10-2 with TRBJ1-2; D gene uncertain. Germline assignment: CDR1 WSHSY and CDR2 SAAADI. The CDR3 has 15 residues. The V end lost 0 bases, the J end lost 6 bases, and 14 bases lay between the germline ends. CDR3 DNA sequence: TGCGCCAGCAGTGAGTCTGGCAGGCCGCAACATGGCTACACCTTC. Protein sequence: CASSESGRPQHGYTF.

This clonotype was counted at least ten times. The chain combines TRBV2 with TRBJ1-1; tentatively, D is TRBD1 (5 bases). This CDR3 region has 13 residues. Trimming removed 7 bases from V and 1 base from J, with 10 bases in between. Germline CDR1 reads SNHLY; CDR2 reads FYNNEI. CDR3 nucleotides: TGTGCCAGCAACAAGGACACGAACACTGAAGCTTTCTTT. Amino acid sequence: CASNKDTNTEAFF.

The rearrangement joins TRBV19 to TRBJ2-5, with a tentative D call TRBD1 (6 bases). The CDR3 runs to 13 residues. V lost 8 bases to trimming and J lost 2 bases, with 12 bases between them. Germline loops: CDR1 LNHDA, CDR2 SQIVND (reference sequence). The CDR3 spells CASGQILQETQYF. In DNA, the CDR3 is TGTGCCAGTGGACAGATCCTACAAGAGACCCAGTACTTC.

This clonotype showed up many times. The chain is built from TRBV6-2 or TRBV6-3 and TRBJ2-7, with TRBD1 matching over 7 bases. Looked up from germline, CDR1 is MNHEY and CDR2 is SVGEGT. CDR3 length: 14 amino acids. V dropped 6 bases and J dropped 6; count of bases not matched to a gene: 11. The CDR3 DNA reads TGTGCCAGCAGAAAAGGGGGCGCCTCACGCGAGCAGTACTTC. This translates into CASRKGGASREQYF.

About this clonotype: This likely stems from a read error, as it lies one base from a far larger clone. The chain combines TRBV7-2 with TRBJ2-1, with no clear D. CDR1 and CDR2 (germline): SGHTA, FQGNSA. The CDR3 totals 15 residues. Trimming stripped 5 bases from V and 10 bases from J, with 21 bases between. CDR3 nucleotides: TGTGCCAGCAGCCGACCTCGGGCTGACGACGGGGAGCAGTTCTTC. Translating gives CASSRPRADDGEQFF.

With respect to this clonotype: This likely stems from a read error, as it lies one base from a far larger clone. The chain recombines TRBV28 with TRBJ2-5; the D is unclear. The J call is in doubt because the DNA end fits TRBJ2-1 better. CDR1 MDHEN and CDR2 SYDVKM come from the germline V gene. The CDR3 extends over 14 amino acids. The CDR3 sequence: CASSLTGRVSEQFF. The CDR3 DNA reads TGTGCCAGCAGTTTAACCGGTAGGGTAAGTGAGCAGTTCTTC.

This clonotype has just a few counts. The chain combines TRBV4-1 with TRBJ2-3; tentative D call: TRBD2 (6 bases). This CDR3 is 12 amino acids long. The V gene lost 3 bases and the J gene lost 9 bases, with 10 bases spanning the gap. Germline loops: CDR1 MGHRA, CDR2 YSYEKL. In nucleotides, the CDR3 is TGCGCCAGCAGCCAGACAACTAGCACGCAGTATTTT. It yields the protein CASSQTTSTQYF.

This clonotype was recorded many times. The rearrangement joins TRBV20-1 to TRBJ1-3; no clear D gene. Germline CDR1 reads DFQATT; CDR2 reads SNEGSKA (reference sequence). This CDR3 comprises 13 residues. V shed 5 bases and J shed 0 bases, with 8 bases lying between them. The CDR3 DNA reads as TGCAGTGCTTTTGGGAGCTCTGGAAACACCATATATTTT. The encoded protein is CSAFGSSGNTIYF.

The chain is built from TRBV4-3 and TRBJ2-7; the D is unclear. V was shortened by 4 bases and J by 3 bases, with 10 bases between the two germline ends. CDR3 length: 13 residues. The germline V gene has CDR1 LGHNA and CDR2 YSLEER. As DNA, the CDR3 is TGCGCCAGCAGCCCGCAGGTCGGCTACGAGCAGTACTTC. Amino acid sequence: CASSPQVGYEQYF.

In the case of this clonotype: With a much larger clone just one base away, this may be a read error. This chain joins TRBV20-1 and TRBJ2-3, with 12 positions matching TRBD2. The germline CDR1 and CDR2 sequences are DFQATT and SNEGSKA (reference sequence). This CDR3 has 15 amino acids. The CDR3 coding sequence is TGCAGGGCTAGAGACACTAGCGGGAGGACAGATACGCAGTATTTT. Translated, it gives CRARDTSGRTDTQYF.

The chain recombines TRBV7-2 with TRBJ2-5; no definite D call. V was shortened by 3 bases and J by 5 bases, with 10 bases between the two germline ends. The germline V gene has CDR1 SGHTA and CDR2 FQGNSA. The CDR3 length is 13 residues. The CDR3 loop reads CASSFNHLETQYF. The CDR3 region has the DNA TGTGCCAGCAGCTTTAATCATTTGGAGACCCAGTACTTC. Full variable domain (remainder filled in from reference TRBV7-2 and TRBJ2-5): GAGVSQSPSNKVTEKGKDVELRCDPISGHTALYWYRQSLGQGLEFLIYFQGNSAPDKSGLPSDRFSAERTGGSVSTLTIQRTQQEDSAVYLCASSFNHLETQYFGPGTRLLVL.

Concerning this clonotype itself: A much larger clone sits a single nucleotide away, making a read error possible. The rearrangement uses TRBV6-1 and TRBJ2-7, with 9 bases matching TRBD1. The germline V gene encodes CDR1 MNHNS and CDR2 SASEGT. This CDR3 spans 14 amino acids. The DNA for the CDR3 is TGTGCCAGCAGACGACAGGGGGTTTCCTACGAGCGGTACTTC. Translated, it gives CASRRQGVSYERYF.

In this sample, this clonotype turned up many times. The gene calls are TRBV24-1 and TRBJ1-5; the D is unclear. There are 13 residues in the CDR3. Trimming took 3 bases from V and 15 from J, leaving 17 bases between them. CDR1 and CDR2 from the germline V gene are KGHDR and SFDVKD. The CDR3, as DNA: TGTGCCACCAGTGATGGGTTCCTGAGAGGGTTGCATTTT. It codes for CATSDGFLRGLHF.

There are many counts of this clonotype. The V and J genes are TRBV5-6 and TRBJ1-2, with D uncertain. This CDR3 spans 13 amino acids. The V gene lost 0 bases and the J gene lost 4 bases, with 7 bases spanning the gap. Germline CDR1 reads SGHDT; CDR2 reads YYEEEE. In nucleotides, the CDR3 is TGTGCCAGCAGCTTGGGCGAAAGCTATGGCTACACCTTC. Translating gives CASSLGESYGYTF.

A few counts support this clonotype. The CDR3 DNA reads as TGTGCCAGCAGGGGGACAGGTTTTAATGAAAAACTGTTTTTT. This gives the protein CASRGTGFNEKLFF. The chain couples TRBV28 to TRBJ1-4; 8 positions agree with TRBD1. The CDR3 extends over 14 amino acids. The J segment lost 4 bases and the V segment lost 6 bases, leaving 4 bases of the junction unmatched. CDR1 is MDHEN and CDR2 is SYDVKM in the germline V gene.

This clonotype turned up a few times. The CDR3 DNA follows: TGTGCCAGCAGTGAGATTAATGGGGGGGGGGCGGGGGAGCCCCAGCATTTT. Protein: CASSEINGGGAGEPQHF. The chain has TRBV2 and TRBJ1-5, with D maybe TRBD1 (6 bases). The CDR3 covers 17 residues. V dropped 3 bases and J dropped 8 bases, with 23 bases sitting between them. Germline assignment: CDR1 SNHLY and CDR2 FYNNEI. The full variable domain, with the rest looked up from reference TRBV2 and TRBJ1-5, is EPEVTQTPSHQVTQMGQEVILRCVPISNHLYFYWYRQILGQKVEFLVSFYNNEISEKSEIFDDQFSVERPDGSNFTLKIRSTKLEDSAMYFCASSEINGGGAGEPQHFGDGTRLSIL.

The chain uses TRBV12-3 or TRBV12-4 and TRBJ2-6; D perhaps matches TRBD2 (5 bases). V lost 2 bases, J lost 0 bases, and 14 bases lay in between. The CDR3 runs 18 residues. The CDR3 bases are TGTGCCAGCAGTTTATCCCCAGGACTGTACTCTGGGGCCAACGTCCTGACTTTC. Its translation: CASSLSPGLYSGANVLTF.

This chain links TRBV28 with TRBJ2-3; D is unclear. This CDR3 is 14 amino acids long. Between the trimmed V and J ends, which lost 3 bases and 1 base, there was a span of 8 bases. Germline V gene data show CDR1 as MDHEN and CDR2 as SYDVKM. CDR3 sequence reads: CASSLAERTDTQYF. CDR3 nucleotide sequence: TGTGCCAGCAGTTTGGCGGAACGCACAGATACGCAGTATTTT.

This clonotype has a count of ten or more. This chain connects TRBV3-1 to TRBJ2-7; no reliable D call. Germline V gene data show CDR1 as LGHDT and CDR2 as YNNKEL (reference sequence). V was trimmed by 1 base and J by 7 bases, leaving 8 bases between them. The CDR3 consists of 12 residues. The DNA for the CDR3 is TGTGCCAGCAGCCAAGGTCGTGGGGAGCAGTACTTC. Translating gives CASSQGRGEQYF.

The sample holds many counts of this clonotype. The chain is built from TRBV4-1 and TRBJ2-1; D call uncertain. The CDR3 contains 15 residues. Germline V gives CDR1 MGHRA, CDR2 YSYEKL. Deletions cut 1 base from V and 5 bases from J, with 12 bases between. CDR3 sequence: CASSQVGRKNNEQFF. For the CDR3, the DNA is TGCGCCAGCAGCCAAGTGGGCAGAAAAAACAATGAGCAGTTCTTC.

This clonotype was detected ten times or more. CDR3 sequence (DNA): TGTGCCAGCAGCTCTGCAGGGGTGAACATTCAGTACTTC. As protein: CASSSAGVNIQYF. J is TRBJ2-4 and V is TRBV7-9; TRBD1 is a possible D gene (6 bases). V lost 4 bases and J 7 bases, leaving 11 bases between the germline ends. Per germline, CDR1 SEHNR and CDR2 FQNEAQ (reference sequence). The CDR3 covers 13 residues.

The chain combines TRBV4-1 with TRBJ2-5; 8 bases line up with TRBD1. Germline V gene data show CDR1 as MGHRA and CDR2 as YSYEKL. The CDR3 runs to 13 residues. The V and J ends lost 8 bases and 2 bases, in that order; junction bases with no gene match: 4. The CDR3 region is CASARGLQETQYF. The CDR3 bases are TGCGCCAGCGCCAGGGGGCTTCAAGAGACCCAGTACTTC.

This clonotype appeared a few times. This rearrangement joins TRBV6-1 to TRBJ2-6; D is uncertain. Germline loops: CDR1 MNHNS, CDR2 SASEGT. Trimming shortened V by 0 bases and J by 0 bases, and 6 bases separated the two germline ends. The CDR3 loop spans 16 amino acids. The CDR3 is CASSEAPSSGANVLTF. The DNA of the CDR3 is TGTGCCAGCAGTGAAGCGCCCAGCTCTGGGGCCAACGTCCTGACTTTC.

This clonotype was observed many times. In nucleotides, the CDR3 is TGCAGCGTTGCTCTGGTCCAAGCTTTCTTT. This translates into CSVALVQAFF. V usage is TRBV29-1 and J usage is TRBJ1-1, with unresolved D. Germline CDR1 and CDR2: SQVTM and ANQGSEA. CDR3 length equals 10 residues. The ends were cut back, 4 bases at V and 9 bases at J, with 9 bases in the middle.

This clonotype has ten or more counts. This chain links TRBV2 with TRBJ1-3, with D uncertain. The CDR3 length is 14 residues. Trimming cost V 7 bases and J 0 bases, with 10 bases left between them. Germline V gene lookup returns CDR1 SNHLY and CDR2 FYNNEI. The CDR3 spells CASTSLSSGNTIYF. The CDR3 DNA sequence: TGTGCCAGCACATCTTTATCCTCTGGAAACACCATATATTTT.

This clonotype has just a few counts. The chain couples TRBV28 to TRBJ1-3; TRBD1 might be the D (6 bases). The CDR3 has 14 residues. Trimming took 7 bases from V and 1 from J, leaving 11 bases between them. Germline-derived CDR1 and CDR2 are MDHEN and SYDVKM. Here the CDR3 reads CASTDRRSGNTIYF. In DNA form, the CDR3 reads TGTGCCAGCACCGACAGGAGATCTGGAAACACCATATATTTT.